This entry describes one TCR beta chain. As yet, its antigen is unknown. The data originate from a study of graft-versus-host responses after intestinal transplantation. Study-level background: Recipients were given multivisceral, liver-intestinal, or isolated intestinal transplants. Anti-thymocyte globulin induction was given to all recipients, followed by tacrolimus and steroids for roughly 3 years. Study results and limitations: The recipient marrow held GvH clones, and some of them showed up first in ileum or blood.

Unmatched junction bases numbered 13, after V lost 7 bases and J lost 1 base. This CDR3 has 17 residues. The germline V gene has CDR1 MNHGY and CDR2 SAAAGT. Some clones are missing from TCRdb's copy, which holds only in-frame ones; the method was immunoSEQ multiplex PCR. Here the sample spans 50,000 to 75,000 clones, 90% being singletons. The gene calls are TRBV6-8 and TRBJ2-5; 9 nucleotides align to TRBD2. The sequencing used unstimulated CD8+ T cells sorted from spleen or lymph node cells, collected before transplant. The TCR comes from a human donor who was the organ donor for an intestinal transplant. The CDR3 nucleotides are TGTGCCAGCATGACTAGCGGCCCTACCGCCAGCCAAGAGACCCAGTACTTC. It encodes CASMTSGPTASQETQYF.